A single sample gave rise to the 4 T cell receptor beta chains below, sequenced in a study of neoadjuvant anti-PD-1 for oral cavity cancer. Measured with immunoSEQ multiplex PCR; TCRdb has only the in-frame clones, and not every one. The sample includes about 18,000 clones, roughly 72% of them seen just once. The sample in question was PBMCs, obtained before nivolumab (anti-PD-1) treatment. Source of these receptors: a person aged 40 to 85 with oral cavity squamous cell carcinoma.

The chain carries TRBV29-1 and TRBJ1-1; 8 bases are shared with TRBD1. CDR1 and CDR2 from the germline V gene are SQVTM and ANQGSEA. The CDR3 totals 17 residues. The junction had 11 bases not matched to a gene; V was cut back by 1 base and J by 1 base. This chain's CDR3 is CSVEARRAGQGNTEAFF. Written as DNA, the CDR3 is TGCAGCGTTGAAGCAAGAAGGGCTGGACAGGGGAACACTGAAGCTTTCTTT. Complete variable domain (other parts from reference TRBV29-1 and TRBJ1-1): SAVISQKPSRDICQRGTSLTIQCQVDSQVTMMFWYRQQPGQSLTLIATANQGSEATYESGFVIDKFPISRPNLTFSTLTVSNMSPEDSSIYLCSVEARRAGQGNTEAFFGQGTRLTVV.

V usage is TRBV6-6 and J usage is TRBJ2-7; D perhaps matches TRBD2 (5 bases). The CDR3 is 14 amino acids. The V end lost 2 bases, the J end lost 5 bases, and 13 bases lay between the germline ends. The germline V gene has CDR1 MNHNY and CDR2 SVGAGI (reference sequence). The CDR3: CASSYQTLGHEQYF. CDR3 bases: TGTGCCAGCAGTTACCAAACACTAGGCCACGAGCAGTACTTC.

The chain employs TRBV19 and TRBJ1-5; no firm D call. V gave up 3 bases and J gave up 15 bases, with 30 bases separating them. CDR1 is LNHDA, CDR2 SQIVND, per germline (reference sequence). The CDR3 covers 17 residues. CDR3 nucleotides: TGTGCCAGTAGTATTACTCCCTCTACAGCTAGCCTCGGGGTGACGCATTTT. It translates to CASSITPSTASLGVTHF.

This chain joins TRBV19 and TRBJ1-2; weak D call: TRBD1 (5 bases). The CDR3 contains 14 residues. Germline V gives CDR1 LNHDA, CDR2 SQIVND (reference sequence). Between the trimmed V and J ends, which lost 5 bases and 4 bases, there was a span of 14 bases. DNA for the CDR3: TGTGCCAGTAGTCCCATGTTGGGGCCCTATGGCTACACCTTC. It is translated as CASSPMLGPYGYTF. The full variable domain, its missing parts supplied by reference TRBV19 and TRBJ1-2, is DGGITQSPKYLFRKEGQNVTLSCEQNLNHDAMYWYRQDPGQGLRLIYYSQIVNDFQKGDIAEGYSVSREKKESFPLTVTSAQKNPTAFYLCASSPMLGPYGYTFGSGTRLTVV.